The clone carrying this T cell receptor (beta chain) was observed many times. Its antigen is not identified. The data derive from a study of T cells in Graves' hyperthyroidism and ophthalmopathy. General study results and limits: Median prediction lead before ophthalmopathy onset was 5 to 7.5 months with the model. Most thyroid clonotypes expanded above 0.001 appeared in blood too.

V lost 2 bases and J lost 10, with 12 bases in between. CDR3 length: 13 amino acids. Germline CDR1 and CDR2: MNHEY and SVGAGI. Amplification of TCR beta CDR3 regions was performed using RNA transcripts as template. RT-PCR in the first round (using the HTBI primer set) targeted the TCR CDR3. A single record per CDR3 protein comes from TCRdb applying MiXCR to the multiplex PCR reads. The sample carries almost 350,000 distinct CDR3 sequences, 15% to 20% recorded once. This chain links TRBV6-5 with TRBJ1-5; D perhaps matches TRBD1 (6 bases). This sequence originates from a woman in her thirties or forties with Graves' ophthalmopathy. Sequencing was carried out using blood. CDR3: CASSYRAGGPQHF. In DNA, the CDR3 is TGTGCCAGCAGTTACAGGGCGGGGGGCCCCCAGCATTTT.